This T cell receptor (beta chain) was captured in a study of blood T cell repertoires in COVID-19. V lost 2 bases and J 8 bases, leaving 16 bases between the germline ends. CDR3 length: 15 residues. CDR1 is MDHEN, CDR2 SYDVKM, per germline. Sequencing used immunoSEQ multiplex PCR; TCRdb keeps in-frame clones, though not all of them. The repertoire holds 200,000 or so clones, with around 84% as singletons. Specimen: peripheral blood. The chain combines TRBV28 with TRBJ2-1; D possibly corresponds to TRBD2 (6 bases). This TCR came from a man aged 30 to 39 with active or convalescent COVID-19. The CDR3 bases are TGTGCCAGCAGTTTAAGACGACTAGTTTCCGATGAGCAGTTCTTC. Amino acids: CASSLRRLVSDEQFF.